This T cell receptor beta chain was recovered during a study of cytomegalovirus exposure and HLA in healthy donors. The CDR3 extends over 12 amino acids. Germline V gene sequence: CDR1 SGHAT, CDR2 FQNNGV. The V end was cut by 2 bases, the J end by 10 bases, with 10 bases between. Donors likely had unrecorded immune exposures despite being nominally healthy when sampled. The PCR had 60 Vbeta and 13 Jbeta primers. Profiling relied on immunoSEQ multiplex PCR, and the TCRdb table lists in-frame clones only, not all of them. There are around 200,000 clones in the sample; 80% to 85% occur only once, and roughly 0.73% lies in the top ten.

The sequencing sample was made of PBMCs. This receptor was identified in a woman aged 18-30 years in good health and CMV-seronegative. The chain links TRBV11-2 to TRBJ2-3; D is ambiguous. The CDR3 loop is CASSLPPQAQYF. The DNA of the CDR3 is TGTGCCAGCAGCTTACCTCCGCAGGCGCAGTATTTT.